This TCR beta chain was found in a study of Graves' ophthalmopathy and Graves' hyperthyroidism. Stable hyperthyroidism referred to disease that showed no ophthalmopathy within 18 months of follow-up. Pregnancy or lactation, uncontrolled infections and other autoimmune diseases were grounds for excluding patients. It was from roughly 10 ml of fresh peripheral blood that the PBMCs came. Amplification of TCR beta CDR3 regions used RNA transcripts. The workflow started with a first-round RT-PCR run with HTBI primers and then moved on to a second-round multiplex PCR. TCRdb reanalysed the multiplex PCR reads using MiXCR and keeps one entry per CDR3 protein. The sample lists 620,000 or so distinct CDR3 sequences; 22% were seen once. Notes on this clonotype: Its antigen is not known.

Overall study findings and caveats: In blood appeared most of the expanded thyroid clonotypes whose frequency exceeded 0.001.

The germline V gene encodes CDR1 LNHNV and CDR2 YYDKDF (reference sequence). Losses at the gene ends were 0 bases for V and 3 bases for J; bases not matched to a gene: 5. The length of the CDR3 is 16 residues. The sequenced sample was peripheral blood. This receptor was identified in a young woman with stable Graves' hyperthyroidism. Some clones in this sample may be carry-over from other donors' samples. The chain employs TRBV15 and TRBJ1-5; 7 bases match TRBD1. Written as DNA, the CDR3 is TGTGCCACCAGCAGAGACCGGGACAGCCTCAATCAGCCCCAGCATTTT. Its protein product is CATSRDRDSLNQPQHF.